The 2 T cell receptor beta chains below all came from one sample that was sequenced in a study of pediatric ulcerative colitis. The table came from immunoSEQ multiplex PCR; TCRdb's copy has only in-frame clones and leaves some out. The sample shows 57,000 or so clones, around 87% of them seen only once. The material sequenced was blood. All receptors derive from a boy younger than 18 who was a control in a study of pediatric ulcerative colitis.

The chain carries TRBV28 and TRBJ2-2; perhaps TRBD1 as D (5 bases). The V and J ends lost 1 base and 3 bases respectively, with 9 bases between them. CDR1 is MDHEN, CDR2 SYDVKM, per germline. This CDR3 is 15 amino acids long. The CDR3 loop is CASSLLSRDTGELFF. The CDR3 coding sequence is TGTGCCAGCAGTTTATTGAGCAGGGACACCGGGGAGCTGTTTTTT.

This chain joins TRBV7-2 and TRBJ2-7; 10 bases fit TRBD1. The germline CDR1 and CDR2 sequences are SGHTA and FQGNSA. The J segment lost 6 bases and the V segment lost 7 bases, leaving 12 bases of the junction unmatched. This CDR3 spans 15 amino acids. The CDR3 sequence is CASTLTGDRGFEQYF. DNA of the CDR3: TGTGCCAGCACCCTAACTGGGGACAGGGGTTTCGAGCAGTACTTC.